The entry below gives a single T cell receptor (beta chain) sequence along with its context. Its antigen is unknown. Per-base quality was not reported, and no clone a single base away is much larger than it. CDR1 and CDR2 (SGDLS, YYNGEE) derive from the germline V gene. The CDR3 measures 16 amino acids from cysteine to phenylalanine. Only the CDR3 part of the read is kept: 48 bases, read in frame from the first base. Clipping removes 4 bases from V and 6 bases from J, with 7 as the unmatched junction base count. The donors were healthy, HIV-negative adults with no recently reported acute infections or vaccinations. All donors were Caucasian adults living in Nashville, Tennessee, USA. Magnetic negative selection was used to enrich CD4+ T cells, after which naive cells were positively selected on CD45RA and the negative fraction became the memory subset. After blood collection by leukapheresis, PBMCs were isolated using Ficoll-Histopaque density gradient centrifugation and then cryopreserved in the vapor phase of liquid nitrogen. Purity and quantity of every magnetically sorted T cell population were checked by analytical flow cytometry. Genomic DNA was isolated from every sorted fraction and measured by UV absorbance on a Nanodrop 2000c.

TCR CDR3 regions were amplified from genomic DNA by multiplex PCR using the deep immunoSEQ assay. For each cell subset, the extracted genomic DNA was distributed evenly across all wells of several immunoSEQ 96-well plates, and each plate served as one replicate. For sorted subsets, around 200 ng genomic DNA, equal to approximately 30,000 T cell genomes, was loaded into each replicate PCR. The purified libraries were quantified using a Qubit 3.0 fluorometer, sized with a Bioanalyzer 2100, and then quantified again using the KAPA Library Quantification kit. Every immunoSEQ 96-well plate was sequenced on a dedicated single-read 150-cycle Illumina NextSeq 550 flow cell. The authors processed their data as follows. The immunoSEQ output contained only junctional sequences without quality scores, so filtering could not match that applied to full-length reads. Sequences were annotated with PyIR, a Python wrapper for IgBLAST v1.9, and V/J genes and CDR3 were assigned using IMGT germline references. Reads were removed for weak V/J assignments (E-value above 1e-6), missing CDR3, stop codons, out-of-frame junctions, or ambiguous translated residues. V3J clonotypes were defined as sequences sharing an identical inferred V gene, J gene, and CDR3 amino acid sequence. Percentage overlap between repertoires was calculated by dividing the number of shared unique clonotypes by the size of the smaller repertoire. RTK rarefaction, the Chao1 estimator, and Recon v2.1 estimates of unobserved clonotypes were used to assess repertoire richness. Generation probabilities for all TCRbeta clonotypes obtained by the gDNA method from a few donors were computed using OLGA. TCRdb took this table from immuneACCESS and kept in-frame rearrangements with V and J called. Such tables lack part of the clones; where checked against another copy, unresolved V genes explain under half of the gap, and the rest is unexplained. The V and J calls and clone size come from that table; D and trimming were worked out from the DNA. The sample profile shows 1,500,000 or so clones; approximately 98.5% of them were found once. 0.36% of the sample is taken by the ten largest.

These data are taken from a study of shared clonotypes between healthy human individuals (dated by TCRdb to about 2020). About the full investigation: The cohort included a few men and a couple of women between 18 and 49 years of age. For each donor, CD4 naive and CD4 memory were each run on three plates, CD8 naive on two plates, and CD8 memory on one plate. Each donor's leukapheresis produced roughly between about 0.8 and 10 billion PBMCs. To estimate repertoire size and how much clonotype sharing occurs between individuals, the study deeply sequenced the blood TCR repertoires of 4 to 6 healthy adults. Libraries were prepared and TCR repertoires were sequenced by different laboratories using diverse techniques, in order to increase sequencing depth and limit assay-specific biases.

Study-wide findings and limitations: Based on pairwise subsampling, the degree of clonotype sharing among donors was expected to be affected by sequencing depth. Incomplete sequencing was indicated by rarefaction of sorted-subset datasets, despite the large sequencing depth. Compared with non-shared clonotypes, clonotypes shared by all four sorted-subset donors had higher generation probabilities. When several donors were compared, the shared fraction of clonotypes was approximately 5% for naive CD4, less than 4% for naive CD8, 2.3% for memory CD4, and 0.4% for memory CD8. Sampling was restricted to blood, and TCR repertoires in tissues likely differ from the TCR repertoires found in blood. Naive subsets generally had larger estimated clonotype richness than memory subsets. Because the study included a small number of donors, the genetic and exposure-history diversity represented was limited.

The sample taken for sequencing was naive CD4+ T cells sorted from blood. This specimen's cell subset or site label, per the study, means: CD45RA+ positively selected. The V and J genes are TRBV9 and TRBJ2-1, with 13 junctional bases fitting TRBD2. The receptor comes from a man aged 25 to 45 in good health. The CDR3 has the sequence CASSKVTSGRINEQFF. The nucleotides are TGTGCCAGCAGCAAAGTGACTAGCGGGAGGATCAATGAGCAGTTCTTC. Reference TRBV9 and TRBJ2-1 proteins supply the regions before and after the CDR3; the full variable domain is: DSGVTQTPKHLITATGQRVTLRCSPRSGDLSVYWYQQSLDQGLQFLIQYYNGEERAKGNILERFSAQQFPDLHSELNLSSLELGDSALYFCASSKVTSGRINEQFFGPGTRLTVL.